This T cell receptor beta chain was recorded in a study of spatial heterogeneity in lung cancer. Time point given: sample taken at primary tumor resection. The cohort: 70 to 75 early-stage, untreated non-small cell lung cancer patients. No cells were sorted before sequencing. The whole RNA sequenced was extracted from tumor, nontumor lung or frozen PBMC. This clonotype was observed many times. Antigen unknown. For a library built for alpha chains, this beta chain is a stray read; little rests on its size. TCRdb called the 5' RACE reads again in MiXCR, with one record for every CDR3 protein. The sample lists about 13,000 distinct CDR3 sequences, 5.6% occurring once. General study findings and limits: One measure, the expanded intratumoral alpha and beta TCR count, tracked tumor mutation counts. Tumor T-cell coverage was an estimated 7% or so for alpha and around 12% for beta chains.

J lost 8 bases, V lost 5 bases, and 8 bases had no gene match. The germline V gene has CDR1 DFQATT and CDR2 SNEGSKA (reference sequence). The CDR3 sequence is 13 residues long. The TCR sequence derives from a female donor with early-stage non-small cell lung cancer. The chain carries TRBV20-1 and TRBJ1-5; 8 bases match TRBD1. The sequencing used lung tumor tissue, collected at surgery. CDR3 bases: TGCAGTGCTCTCAGGGGGCTAGTTGAGCCCCAGCATTTT. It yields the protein CSALRGLVEPQHF.